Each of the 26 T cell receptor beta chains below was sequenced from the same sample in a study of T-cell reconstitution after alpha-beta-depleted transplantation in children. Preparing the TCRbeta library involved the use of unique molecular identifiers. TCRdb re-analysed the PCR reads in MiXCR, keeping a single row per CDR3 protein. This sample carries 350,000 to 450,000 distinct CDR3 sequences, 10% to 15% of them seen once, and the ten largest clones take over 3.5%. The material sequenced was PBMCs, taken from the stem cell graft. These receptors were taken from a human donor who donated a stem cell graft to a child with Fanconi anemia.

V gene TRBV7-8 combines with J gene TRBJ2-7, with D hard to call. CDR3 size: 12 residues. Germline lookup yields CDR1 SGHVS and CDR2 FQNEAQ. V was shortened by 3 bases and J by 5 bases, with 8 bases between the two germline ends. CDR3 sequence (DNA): TGTGCCAGCAGCTTCTACTTCGACGAGCAGTACTTC. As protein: CASSFYFDEQYF.

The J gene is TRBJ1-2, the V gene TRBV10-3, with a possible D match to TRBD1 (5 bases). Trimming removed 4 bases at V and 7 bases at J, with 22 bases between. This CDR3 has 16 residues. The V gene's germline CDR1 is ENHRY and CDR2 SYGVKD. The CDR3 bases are TGTGCCATCAGTGGAAGGGGTGGCAACCAAACTGGTGGCTACACCTTC. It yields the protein CAISGRGGNQTGGYTF.

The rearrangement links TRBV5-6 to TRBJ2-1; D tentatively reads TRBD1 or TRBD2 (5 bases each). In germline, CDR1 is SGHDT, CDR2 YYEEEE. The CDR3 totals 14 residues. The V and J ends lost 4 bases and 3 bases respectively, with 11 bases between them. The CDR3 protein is CASSPEGLYNEQFF. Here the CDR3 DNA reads TGTGCCAGCAGCCCCGAGGGGCTCTACAATGAGCAGTTCTTC.

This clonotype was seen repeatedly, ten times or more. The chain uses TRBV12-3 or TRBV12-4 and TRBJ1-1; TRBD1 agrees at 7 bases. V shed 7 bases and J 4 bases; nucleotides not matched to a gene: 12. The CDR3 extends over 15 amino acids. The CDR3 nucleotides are TGTGCCAGCACCCCGGGCATGACAGGGTCCACTGAAGCTTTCTTT. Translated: CASTPGMTGSTEAFF.

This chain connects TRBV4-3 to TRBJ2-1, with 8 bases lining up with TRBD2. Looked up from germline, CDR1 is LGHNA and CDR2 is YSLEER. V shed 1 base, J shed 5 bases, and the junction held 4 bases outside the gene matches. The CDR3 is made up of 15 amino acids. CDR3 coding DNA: TGCGCCAGCAGCCAAGGGCGGGGGGTGAACAATGAGCAGTTCTTC. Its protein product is CASSQGRGVNNEQFF.

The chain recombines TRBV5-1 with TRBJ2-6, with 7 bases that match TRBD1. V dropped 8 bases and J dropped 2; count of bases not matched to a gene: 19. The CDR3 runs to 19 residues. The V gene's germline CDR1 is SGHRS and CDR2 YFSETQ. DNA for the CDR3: TGCGCCAGTACCATGCAAGTTCGGACAGGAAAGACTGGGGCCAACGTCCTGACTTTC. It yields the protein CASTMQVRTGKTGANVLTF.

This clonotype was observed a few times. CDR3 nucleotides: TGTGCCACCAGTGGGCTAGACAGGGACTACGAGCAGTACGTC. As protein: CATSGLDRDYEQYV. The rearrangement links TRBV24-1 to TRBJ2-7, with 7 bases lining up with TRBD1. There are 14 residues in the CDR3. From germline, CDR1 is KGHDR and CDR2 SFDVKD. Trimming cost V 5 bases and J 3 bases; bases outside gene matches: 6.

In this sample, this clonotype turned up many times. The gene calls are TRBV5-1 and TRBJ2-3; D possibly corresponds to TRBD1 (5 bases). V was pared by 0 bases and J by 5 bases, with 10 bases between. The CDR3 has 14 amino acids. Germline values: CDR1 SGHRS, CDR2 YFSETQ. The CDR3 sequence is CASSLGGPKDTQYF. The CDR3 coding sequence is TGCGCCAGCAGCTTGGGGGGCCCTAAAGATACGCAGTATTTT.

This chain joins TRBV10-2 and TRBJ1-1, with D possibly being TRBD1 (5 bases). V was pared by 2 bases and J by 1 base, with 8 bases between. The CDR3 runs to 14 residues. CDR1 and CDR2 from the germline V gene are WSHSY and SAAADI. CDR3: CASSEQGTNTEAFF. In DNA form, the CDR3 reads TGCGCCAGCAGTGAGCAGGGAACGAACACTGAAGCTTTCTTT.

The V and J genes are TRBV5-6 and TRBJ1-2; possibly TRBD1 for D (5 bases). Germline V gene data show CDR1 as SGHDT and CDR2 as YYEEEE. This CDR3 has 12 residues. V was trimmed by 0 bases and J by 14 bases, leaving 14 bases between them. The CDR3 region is CASSLAAGPGTF. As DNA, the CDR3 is TGTGCCAGCAGCTTGGCCGCGGGGCCCGGTACCTTC.

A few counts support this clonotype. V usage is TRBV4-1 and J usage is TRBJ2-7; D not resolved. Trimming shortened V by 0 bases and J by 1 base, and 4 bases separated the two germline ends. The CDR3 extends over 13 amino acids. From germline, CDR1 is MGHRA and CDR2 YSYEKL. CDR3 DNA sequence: TGCGCCAGCAGCCAAGACCTATCCTACGAGCAGTACGTC. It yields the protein CASSQDLSYEQYV.

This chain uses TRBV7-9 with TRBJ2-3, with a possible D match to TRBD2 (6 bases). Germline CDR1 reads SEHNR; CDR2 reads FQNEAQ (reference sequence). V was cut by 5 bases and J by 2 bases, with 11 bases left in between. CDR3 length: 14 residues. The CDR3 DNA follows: TGTGCCAGCAGCCGCTTAGCGGTCACAGATACGCAGTATTTT. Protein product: CASSRLAVTDTQYF.

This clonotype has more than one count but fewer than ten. The CDR3: CASSLTGEGTGELFF. The CDR3 DNA sequence: TGTGCCAGCAGCCTGACAGGGGAGGGCACCGGGGAGCTGTTTTTT. This rearrangement joins TRBV5-8 to TRBJ2-2, with D perhaps TRBD1 (8 bases). Between the trimmed V and J ends, which lost 4 bases and 4 bases, there was a span of 14 bases. Germline CDR1 SGHTS, CDR2 YDEGEE. This CDR3 has 15 amino acids.

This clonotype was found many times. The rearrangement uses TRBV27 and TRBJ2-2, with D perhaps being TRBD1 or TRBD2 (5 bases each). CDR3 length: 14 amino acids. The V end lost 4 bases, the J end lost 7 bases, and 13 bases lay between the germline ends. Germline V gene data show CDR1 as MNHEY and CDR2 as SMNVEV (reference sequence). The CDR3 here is CASSWDPEHGELFF. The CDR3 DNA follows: TGTGCCAGCAGTTGGGACCCCGAGCACGGGGAGCTGTTTTTT.

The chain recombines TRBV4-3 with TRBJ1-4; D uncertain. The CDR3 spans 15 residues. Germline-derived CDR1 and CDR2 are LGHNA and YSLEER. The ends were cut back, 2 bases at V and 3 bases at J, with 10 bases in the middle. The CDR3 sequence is CASSQSGVANEKLFF. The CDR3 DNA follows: TGCGCCAGCAGCCAATCCGGGGTAGCTAATGAAAAACTGTTTTTT.

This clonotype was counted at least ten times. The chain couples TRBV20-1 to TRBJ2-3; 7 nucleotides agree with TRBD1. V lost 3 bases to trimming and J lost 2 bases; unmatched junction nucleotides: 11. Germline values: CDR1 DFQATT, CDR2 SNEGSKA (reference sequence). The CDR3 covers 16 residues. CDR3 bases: TGCAGTGCTAGTGGGTGGGAAGGGGGCCCCACAGATACGCAGTATTTT. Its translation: CSASGWEGGPTDTQYF.

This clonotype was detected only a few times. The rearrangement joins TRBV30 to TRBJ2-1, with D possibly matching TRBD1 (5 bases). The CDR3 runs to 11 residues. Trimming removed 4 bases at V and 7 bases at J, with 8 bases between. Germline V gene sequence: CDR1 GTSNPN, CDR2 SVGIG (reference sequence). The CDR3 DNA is TGTGCCTGGAATCCAGGGAATGAGCAGTTCTTC. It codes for CAWNPGNEQFF.

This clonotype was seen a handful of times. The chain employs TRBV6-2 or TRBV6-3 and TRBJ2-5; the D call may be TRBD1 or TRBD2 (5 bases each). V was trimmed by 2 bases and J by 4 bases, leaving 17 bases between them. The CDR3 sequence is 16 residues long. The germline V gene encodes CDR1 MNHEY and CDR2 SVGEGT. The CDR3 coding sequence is TGTGCCAGCAGTTACCGGCAGGGAGCGGAAATAGAGACCCAGTACTTC. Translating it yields CASSYRQGAEIETQYF.

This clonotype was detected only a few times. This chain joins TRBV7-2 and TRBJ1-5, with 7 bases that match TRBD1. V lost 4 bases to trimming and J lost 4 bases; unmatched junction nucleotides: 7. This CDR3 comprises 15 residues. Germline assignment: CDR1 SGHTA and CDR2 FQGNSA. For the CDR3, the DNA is TGTGCCAGCAGCTCCACAGGGGTAGCGAATCAGCCCCAGCATTTT. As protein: CASSSTGVANQPQHF.

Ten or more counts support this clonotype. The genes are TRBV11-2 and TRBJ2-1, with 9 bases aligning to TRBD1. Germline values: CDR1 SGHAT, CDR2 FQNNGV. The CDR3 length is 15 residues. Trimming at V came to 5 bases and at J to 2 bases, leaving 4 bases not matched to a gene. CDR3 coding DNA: TGTGCCAGCAGCGGAACAGGGGGCCCCTACAATGAGCAGTTCTTC. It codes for CASSGTGGPYNEQFF.

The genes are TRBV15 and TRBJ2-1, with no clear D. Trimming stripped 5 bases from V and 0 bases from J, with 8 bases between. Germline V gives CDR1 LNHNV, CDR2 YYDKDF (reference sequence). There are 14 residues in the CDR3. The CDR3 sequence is CATSDRSSYNEQFF. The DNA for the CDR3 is TGTGCCACCAGCGACCGGAGCTCCTACAATGAGCAGTTCTTC.

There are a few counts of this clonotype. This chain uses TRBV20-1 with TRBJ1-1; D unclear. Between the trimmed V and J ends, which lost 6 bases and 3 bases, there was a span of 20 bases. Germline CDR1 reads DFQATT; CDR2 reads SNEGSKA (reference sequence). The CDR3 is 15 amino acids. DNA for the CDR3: TGCAGTGCGCCACCCACGGGGAGGCTCTACACTGAAGCTTTCTTT. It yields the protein CSAPPTGRLYTEAFF.

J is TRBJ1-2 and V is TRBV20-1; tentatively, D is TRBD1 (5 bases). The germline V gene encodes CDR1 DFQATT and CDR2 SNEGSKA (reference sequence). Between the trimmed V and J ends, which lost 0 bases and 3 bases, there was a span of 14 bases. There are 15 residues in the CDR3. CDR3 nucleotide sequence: TGCAGTGCTAGAGAGGGGGGGGGTCTAGACTATGGCTACACCTTC. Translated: CSAREGGGLDYGYTF.

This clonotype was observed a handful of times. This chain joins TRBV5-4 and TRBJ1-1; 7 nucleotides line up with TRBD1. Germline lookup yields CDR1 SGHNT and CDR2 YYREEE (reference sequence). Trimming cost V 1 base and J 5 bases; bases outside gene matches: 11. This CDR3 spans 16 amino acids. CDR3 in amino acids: CASSLPGGTTGTEAFF. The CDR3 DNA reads TGTGCCAGCAGCTTGCCAGGGGGGACCACGGGGACTGAAGCTTTCTTT.

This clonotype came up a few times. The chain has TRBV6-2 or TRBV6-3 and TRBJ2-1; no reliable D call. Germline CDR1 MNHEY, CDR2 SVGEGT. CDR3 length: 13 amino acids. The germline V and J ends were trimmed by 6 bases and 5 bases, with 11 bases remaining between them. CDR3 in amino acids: CASSSRKDNEQFF. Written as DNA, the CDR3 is TGTGCCAGCAGCTCCCGTAAGGACAATGAGCAGTTCTTC.

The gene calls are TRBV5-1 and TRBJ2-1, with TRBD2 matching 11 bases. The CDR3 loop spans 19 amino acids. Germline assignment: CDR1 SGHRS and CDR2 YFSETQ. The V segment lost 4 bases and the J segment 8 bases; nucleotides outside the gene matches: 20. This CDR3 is CASSPGHSGGAINWDEQFF. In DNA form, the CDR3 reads TGCGCCAGCAGCCCCGGCCATAGCGGGGGGGCCATAAACTGGGATGAGCAGTTCTTC.